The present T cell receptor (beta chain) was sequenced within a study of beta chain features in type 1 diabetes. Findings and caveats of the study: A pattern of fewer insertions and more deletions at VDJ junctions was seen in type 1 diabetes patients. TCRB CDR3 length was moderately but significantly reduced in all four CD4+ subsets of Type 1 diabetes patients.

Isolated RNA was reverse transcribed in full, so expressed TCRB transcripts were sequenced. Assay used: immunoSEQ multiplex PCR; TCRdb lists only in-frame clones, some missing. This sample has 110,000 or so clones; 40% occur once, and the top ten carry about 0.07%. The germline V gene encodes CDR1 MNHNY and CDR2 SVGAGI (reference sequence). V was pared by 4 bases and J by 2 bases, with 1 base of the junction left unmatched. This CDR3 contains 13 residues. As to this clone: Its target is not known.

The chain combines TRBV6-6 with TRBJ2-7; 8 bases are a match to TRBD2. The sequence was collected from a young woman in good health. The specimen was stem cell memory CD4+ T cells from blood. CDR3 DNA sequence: TGTGCCAGCAGTTGGCGGGAGGCCTACGAGCAGTACTTC. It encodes CASSWREAYEQYF.